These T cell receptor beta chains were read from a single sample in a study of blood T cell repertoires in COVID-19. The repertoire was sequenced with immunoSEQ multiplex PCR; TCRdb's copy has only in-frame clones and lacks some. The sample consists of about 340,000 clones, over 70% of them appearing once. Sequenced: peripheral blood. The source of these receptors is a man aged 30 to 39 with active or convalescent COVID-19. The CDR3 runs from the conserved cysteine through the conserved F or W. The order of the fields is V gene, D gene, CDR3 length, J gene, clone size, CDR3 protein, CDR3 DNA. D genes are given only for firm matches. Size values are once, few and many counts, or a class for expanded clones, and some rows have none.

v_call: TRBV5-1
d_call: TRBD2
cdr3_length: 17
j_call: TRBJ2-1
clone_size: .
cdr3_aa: CASRPRAAGGGYNEQFF
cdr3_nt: TGCGCCAGCAGGCCCAGGGCAGCGGGGGGCGGTTACAATGAGCAGTTCTTC

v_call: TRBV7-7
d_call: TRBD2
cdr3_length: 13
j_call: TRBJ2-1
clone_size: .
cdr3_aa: CASSLGSGRGQFF
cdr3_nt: TGTGCCAGCAGCTTAGGTAGCGGGAGGGGGCAGTTCTTC

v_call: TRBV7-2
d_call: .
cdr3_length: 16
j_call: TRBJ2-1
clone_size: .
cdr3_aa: CASSLAYGGPYNEQFF
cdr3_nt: TGTGCCAGCAGCTTAGCGTACGGGGGGCCATACAATGAGCAGTTCTTC

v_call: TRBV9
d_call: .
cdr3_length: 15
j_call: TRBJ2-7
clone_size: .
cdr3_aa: CASSVEGVPTYEQYF
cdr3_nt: TGTGCCAGCAGCGTCGAAGGGGTTCCAACGTACGAGCAGTACTTC

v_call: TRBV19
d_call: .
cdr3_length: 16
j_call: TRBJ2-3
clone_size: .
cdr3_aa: CASSINGRDISDTQYF
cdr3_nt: TGTGCCAGTAGTATCAACGGCAGGGACATTAGTGATACGCAGTATTTT

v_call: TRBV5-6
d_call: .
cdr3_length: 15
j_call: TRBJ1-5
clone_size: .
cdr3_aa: CASTPCGLSAQPQHF
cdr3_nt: TGTGCCAGCACCCCCTGCGGGTTATCGGCACAGCCCCAGCATTTT

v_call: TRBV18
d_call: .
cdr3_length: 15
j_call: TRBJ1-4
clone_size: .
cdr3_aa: CASSRTGQENEKLFF
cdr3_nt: TGTGCCAGCTCACGGACGGGACAAGAGAATGAAAAACTGTTTTTT

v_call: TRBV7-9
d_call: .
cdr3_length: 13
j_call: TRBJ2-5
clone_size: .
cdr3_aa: CASSFGREETQYF
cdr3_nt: TGTGCCAGCAGCTTTGGCAGGGAAGAGACCCAGTACTTC

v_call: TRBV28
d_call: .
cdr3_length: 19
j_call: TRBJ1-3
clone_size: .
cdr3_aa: CASSFFGTTRSPRGNTIYF
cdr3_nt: TGTGCCAGCAGTTTCTTCGGGACAACTCGCTCCCCTCGTGGAAACACCATATATTTT

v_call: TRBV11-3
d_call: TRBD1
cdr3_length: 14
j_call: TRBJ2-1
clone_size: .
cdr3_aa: CASSPGQGAGEQFF
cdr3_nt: TGTGCCAGCAGCCCTGGACAGGGGGCAGGTGAGCAGTTCTTC

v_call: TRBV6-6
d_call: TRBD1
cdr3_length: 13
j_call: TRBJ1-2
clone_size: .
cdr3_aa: CASRQGARSGYTF
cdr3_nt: TGTGCCAGCAGGCAGGGGGCGCGCAGTGGCTACACCTTC

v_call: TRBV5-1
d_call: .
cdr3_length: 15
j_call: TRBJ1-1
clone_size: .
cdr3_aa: CASSLAVRANTEAFF
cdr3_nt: TGCGCCAGCAGCTTGGCCGTCAGGGCGAACACTGAAGCTTTCTTT

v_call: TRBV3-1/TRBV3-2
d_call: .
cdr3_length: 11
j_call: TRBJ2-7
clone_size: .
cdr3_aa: CASSQAVEQYF
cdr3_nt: TGTGCCAGCAGCCAAGCTGTCGAGCAGTACTTC

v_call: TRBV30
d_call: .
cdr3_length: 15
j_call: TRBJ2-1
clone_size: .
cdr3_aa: CAWSVRGALWNEQFF
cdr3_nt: TGTGCCTGGAGTGTACGGGGGGCCTTATGGAATGAGCAGTTCTTC

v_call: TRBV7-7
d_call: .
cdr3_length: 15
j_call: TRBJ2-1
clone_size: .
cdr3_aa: CASSKIASRVNEQFF
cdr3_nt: TGTGCCAGCAGTAAGATAGCCTCCCGGGTTAATGAGCAGTTCTTC

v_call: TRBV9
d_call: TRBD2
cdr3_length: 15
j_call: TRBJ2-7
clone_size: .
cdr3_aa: CASSVGTSGTYEQYF
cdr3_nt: TGTGCCAGCAGCGTCGGAACTAGCGGGACCTACGAGCAGTACTTC

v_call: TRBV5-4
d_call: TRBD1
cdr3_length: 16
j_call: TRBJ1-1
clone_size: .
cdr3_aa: CASSGQTGGGSTEAFF
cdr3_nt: TGTGCCAGCAGCGGCCAGACAGGGGGAGGTAGTACTGAAGCTTTCTTT

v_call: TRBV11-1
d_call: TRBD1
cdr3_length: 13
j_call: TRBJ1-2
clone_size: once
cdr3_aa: CASSFDRARGYTF
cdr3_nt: TGTGCCAGCAGCTTCGACAGGGCGCGTGGCTACACCTTC

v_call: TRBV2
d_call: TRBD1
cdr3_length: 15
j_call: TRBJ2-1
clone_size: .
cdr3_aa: CASSLDRETYNEQFF
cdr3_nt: TGTGCCAGCAGTTTGGACAGGGAGACCTACAATGAGCAGTTCTTC

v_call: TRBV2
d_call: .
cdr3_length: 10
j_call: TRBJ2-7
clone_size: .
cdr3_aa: CASSVYEQYF
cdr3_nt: TGTGCCAGCAGCGTCTACGAGCAGTACTTC

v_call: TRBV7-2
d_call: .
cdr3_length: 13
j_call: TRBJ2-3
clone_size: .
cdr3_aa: CASSLASGNTQYF
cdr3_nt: TGTGCCAGCAGCTTAGCGTCCGGTAATACGCAGTATTTT

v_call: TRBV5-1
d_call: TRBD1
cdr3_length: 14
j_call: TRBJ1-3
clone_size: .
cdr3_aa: CASSAQGDGNTIYF
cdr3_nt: TGCGCCAGCAGCGCTCAGGGGGATGGAAACACCATATATTTT

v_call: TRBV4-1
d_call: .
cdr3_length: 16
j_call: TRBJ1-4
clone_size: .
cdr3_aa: CASSPGGTSGAEKLFF
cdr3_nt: TGCGCCAGCAGCCCCGGAGGGACCTCTGGGGCTGAAAAACTGTTTTTT